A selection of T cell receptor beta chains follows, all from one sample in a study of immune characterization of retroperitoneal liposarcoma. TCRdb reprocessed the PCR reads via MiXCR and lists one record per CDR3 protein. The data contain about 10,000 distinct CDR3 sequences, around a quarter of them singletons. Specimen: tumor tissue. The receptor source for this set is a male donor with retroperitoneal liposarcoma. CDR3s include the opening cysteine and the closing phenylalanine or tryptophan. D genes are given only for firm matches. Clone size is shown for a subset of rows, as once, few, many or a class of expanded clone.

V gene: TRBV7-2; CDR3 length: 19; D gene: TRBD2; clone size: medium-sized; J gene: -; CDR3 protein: CASSSPTSGGLSSYNEQYF
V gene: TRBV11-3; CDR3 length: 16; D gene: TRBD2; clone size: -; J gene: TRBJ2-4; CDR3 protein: CASSPFGLAGGNEQYF
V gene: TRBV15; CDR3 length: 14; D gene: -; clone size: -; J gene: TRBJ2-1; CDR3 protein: CATSRGGSAYEQFF
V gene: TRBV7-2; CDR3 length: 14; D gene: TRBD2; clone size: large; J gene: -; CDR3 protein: CASSLTSGSAEQYF
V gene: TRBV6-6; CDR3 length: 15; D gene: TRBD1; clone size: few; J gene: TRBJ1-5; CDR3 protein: CASSYLIDRAKPQHF
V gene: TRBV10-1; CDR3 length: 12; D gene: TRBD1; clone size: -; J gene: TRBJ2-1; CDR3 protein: CASGTGGREQFF
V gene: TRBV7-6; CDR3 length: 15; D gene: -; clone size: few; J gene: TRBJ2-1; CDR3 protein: CASSLDHLSGRTQFF
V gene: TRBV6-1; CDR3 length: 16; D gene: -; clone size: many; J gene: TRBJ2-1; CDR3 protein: CASSGPGRGGNNEQFF
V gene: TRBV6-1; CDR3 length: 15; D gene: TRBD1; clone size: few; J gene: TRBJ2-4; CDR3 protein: CASSSRQGTKNIQYF
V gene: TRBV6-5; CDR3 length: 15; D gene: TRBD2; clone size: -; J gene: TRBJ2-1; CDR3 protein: CASSYGTSGRNEQFF
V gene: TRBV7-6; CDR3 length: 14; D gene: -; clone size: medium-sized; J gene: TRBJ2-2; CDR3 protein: CASSLLGFTGELFF